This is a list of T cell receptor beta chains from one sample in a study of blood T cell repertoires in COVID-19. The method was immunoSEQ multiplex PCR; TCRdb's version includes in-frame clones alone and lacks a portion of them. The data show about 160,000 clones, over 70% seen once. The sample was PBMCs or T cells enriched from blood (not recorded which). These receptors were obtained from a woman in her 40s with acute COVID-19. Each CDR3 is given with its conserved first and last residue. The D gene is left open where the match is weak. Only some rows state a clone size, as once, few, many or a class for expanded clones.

CASSKKGASWTEAFF	TGTGCCAGTAGTAAGAAGGGGGCTTCGTGGACTGAAGCTTTCTTT	TRBV19	TRBJ1-1	-	TRBD1
CASSPGLDPDEQFF	TGTGCCAGCAGCCCCGGACTAGATCCGGATGAGCAGTTCTTC	TRBV11-2	TRBJ2-1	-	TRBD2
CASTIRESTDTQYF	TGTGCCAGCACGATAAGGGAGTCCACAGATACGCAGTATTTT	TRBV6-5	TRBJ2-3	-	-
CASSPSLGGGSGNTIYF	TGTGCCAGCTCACCCTCCCTAGGGGGTGGCTCTGGAAACACCATATATTTT	TRBV18	TRBJ1-3	-	-
CASSPVAAPYNEQFF	TGTGCCAGCAGCCCCGTGGCAGCGCCCTACAATGAGCAGTTCTTC	TRBV3-1/TRBV3-2	TRBJ2-1	few	-
CASSYPLTGGSYGYTF	TGTGCCAGCAGTTATCCCCTGACAGGGGGTAGCTATGGCTACACCTTC	TRBV6-6	TRBJ1-2	-	TRBD1
CASSIGGQLRNTIYF	TGTGCCAGTAGTATAGGGGGCCAGCTTCGAAACACCATATATTTT	TRBV19	TRBJ1-3	-	-
CASSLGLAGGPPFYNEQFF	TGTGCCAGCAGCTTAGGATTAGCGGGAGGGCCTCCCTTCTACAATGAGCAGTTCTTC	TRBV7-8	TRBJ2-1	-	TRBD2
CASSPNPNYGYTF	TGTGCCAGCAGCCCAAATCCTAACTATGGCTACACCTTC	TRBV2	TRBJ1-2	-	-
CASSPPSNTGELFF	TGTGCCAGCAGCCCCCCGTCCAACACCGGGGAGCTGTTTTTT	TRBV4-2	TRBJ2-2	-	-
CASSPQGQSILTEAFF	TGTGCCAGCAGCCCCCAAGGACAGTCGATTTTGACTGAAGCTTTCTTT	TRBV7-9	TRBJ1-1	few	-
CATSRGAAGETQYF	TGTGCCACCAGCAGAGGCGCGGCGGGCGAGACCCAGTACTTC	TRBV15	TRBJ2-5	-	-
CASSSSYTDTQYF	TGTGCCAGCAGTTCGAGTTACACAGATACGCAGTATTTT	TRBV12-3/TRBV12-4	TRBJ2-3	-	-
CAWATGSGYTF	TGTGCCTGGGCAACAGGGTCCGGCTACACCTTC	TRBV30	TRBJ1-2	-	-
CASSETAGLINEQFF	TGTGCCAGCAGTGAAACCGCAGGGTTGATCAATGAGCAGTTCTTC	TRBV25-1	TRBJ2-1	-	-